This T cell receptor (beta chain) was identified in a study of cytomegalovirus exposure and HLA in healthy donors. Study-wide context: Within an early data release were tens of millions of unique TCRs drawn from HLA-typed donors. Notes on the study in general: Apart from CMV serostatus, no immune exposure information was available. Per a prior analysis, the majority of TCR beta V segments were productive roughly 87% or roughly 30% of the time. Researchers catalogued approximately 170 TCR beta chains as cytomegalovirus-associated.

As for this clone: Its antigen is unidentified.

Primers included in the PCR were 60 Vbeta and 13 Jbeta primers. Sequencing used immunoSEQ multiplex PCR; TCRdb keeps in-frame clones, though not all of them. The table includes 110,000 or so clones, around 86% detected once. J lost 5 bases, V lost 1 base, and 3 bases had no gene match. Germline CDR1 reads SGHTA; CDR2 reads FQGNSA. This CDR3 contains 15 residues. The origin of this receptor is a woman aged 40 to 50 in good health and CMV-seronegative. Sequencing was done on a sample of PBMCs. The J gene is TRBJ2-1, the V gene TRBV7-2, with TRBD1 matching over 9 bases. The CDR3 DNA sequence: TGTGCCAGCAGCTTAGGGGGGACAGGGAACAATGAGCAGTTCTTC. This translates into CASSLGGTGNNEQFF. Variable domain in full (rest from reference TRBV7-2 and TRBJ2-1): GAGVSQSPSNKVTEKGKDVELRCDPISGHTALYWYRQSLGQGLEFLIYFQGNSAPDKSGLPSDRFSAERTGGSVSTLTIQRTQQEDSAVYLCASSLGGTGNNEQFFGPGTRLTVL.